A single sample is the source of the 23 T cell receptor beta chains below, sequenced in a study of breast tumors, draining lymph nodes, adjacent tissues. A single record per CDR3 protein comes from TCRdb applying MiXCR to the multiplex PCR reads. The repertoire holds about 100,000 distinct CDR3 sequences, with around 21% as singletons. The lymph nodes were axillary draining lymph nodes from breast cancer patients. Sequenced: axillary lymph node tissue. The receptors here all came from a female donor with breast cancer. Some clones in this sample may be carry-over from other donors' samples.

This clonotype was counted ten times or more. The CDR3 DNA follows: TGTGCCAGCAGCTTGGGCGGGGGGGCCCCCTACGAGCAGTACTTC. Translated, it gives CASSLGGGAPYEQYF. The chain couples TRBV5-4 to TRBJ2-7; TRBD2 matches at 9 bases. CDR3 length: 15 amino acids. V was clipped by 0 bases and J by 2 bases; unmatched bases: 3. Germline V gives CDR1 SGHNT, CDR2 YYREEE (reference sequence).

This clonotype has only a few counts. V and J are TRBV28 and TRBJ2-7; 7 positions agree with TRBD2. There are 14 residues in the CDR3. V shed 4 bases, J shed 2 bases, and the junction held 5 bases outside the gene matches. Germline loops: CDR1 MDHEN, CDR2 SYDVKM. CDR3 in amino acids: CASSSPGTTYEQYF. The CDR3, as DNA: TGTGCCAGCAGTTCTCCGGGGACTACCTACGAGCAGTACTTC.

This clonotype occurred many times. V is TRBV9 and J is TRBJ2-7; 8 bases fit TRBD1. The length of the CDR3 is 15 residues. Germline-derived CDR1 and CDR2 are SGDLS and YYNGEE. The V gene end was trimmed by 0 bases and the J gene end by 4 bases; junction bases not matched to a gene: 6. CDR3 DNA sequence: TGTGCCAGCAGCGTAGGCGGGACAGGATTTTACGAGCAGTACTTC. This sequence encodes CASSVGGTGFYEQYF.

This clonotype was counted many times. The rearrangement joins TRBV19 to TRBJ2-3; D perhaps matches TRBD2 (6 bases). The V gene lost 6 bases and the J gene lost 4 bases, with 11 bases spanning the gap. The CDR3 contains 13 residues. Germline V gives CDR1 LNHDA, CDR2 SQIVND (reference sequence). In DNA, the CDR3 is TGTGCCAGTAGGCCGGGAGCCCCAGATACGCAGTATTTT. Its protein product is CASRPGAPDTQYF.

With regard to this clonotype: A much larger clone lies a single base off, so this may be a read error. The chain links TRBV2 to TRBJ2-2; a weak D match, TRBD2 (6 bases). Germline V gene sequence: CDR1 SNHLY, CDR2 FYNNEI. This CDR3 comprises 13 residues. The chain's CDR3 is CASSEANTGGLFF. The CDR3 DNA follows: TGTGCCAGCAGTGAAGCGAACACCGGGGGGCTGTTTTTT.

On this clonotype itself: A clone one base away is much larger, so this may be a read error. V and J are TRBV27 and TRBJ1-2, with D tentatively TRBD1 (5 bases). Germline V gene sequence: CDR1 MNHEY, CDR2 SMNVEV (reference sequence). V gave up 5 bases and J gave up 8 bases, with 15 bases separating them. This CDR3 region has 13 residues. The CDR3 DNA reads TGTGCCAGCAGTCGGGCAGAGGGGTACGGCTACACCTTC. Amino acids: CASSRAEGYGYTF.

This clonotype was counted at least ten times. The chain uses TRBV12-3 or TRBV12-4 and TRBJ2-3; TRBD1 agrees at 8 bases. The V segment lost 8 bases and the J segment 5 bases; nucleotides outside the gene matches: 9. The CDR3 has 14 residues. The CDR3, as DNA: TGTGCCAGCGGTGACAGGGGTGAAAGAGATACGCAGTATTTT. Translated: CASGDRGERDTQYF.

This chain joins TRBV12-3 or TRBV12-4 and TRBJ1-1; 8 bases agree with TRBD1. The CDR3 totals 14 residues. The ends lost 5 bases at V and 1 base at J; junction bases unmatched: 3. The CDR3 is CASSRQGQNTEAFF. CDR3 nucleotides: TGTGCCAGCAGTAGACAGGGGCAGAACACTGAAGCTTTCTTT.

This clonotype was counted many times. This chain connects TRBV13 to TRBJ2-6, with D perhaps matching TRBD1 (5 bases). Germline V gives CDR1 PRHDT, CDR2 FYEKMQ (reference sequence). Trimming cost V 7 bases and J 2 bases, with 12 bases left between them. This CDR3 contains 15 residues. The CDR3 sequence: CASKVWGAGANVLTF. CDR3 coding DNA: TGTGCCAGCAAAGTCTGGGGCGCTGGGGCCAACGTCCTGACTTTC.

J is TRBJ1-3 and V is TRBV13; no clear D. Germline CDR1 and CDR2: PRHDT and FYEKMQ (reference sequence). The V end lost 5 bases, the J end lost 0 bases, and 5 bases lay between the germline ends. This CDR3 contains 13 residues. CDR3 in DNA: TGTGCCAGCAGCCCCCTCTCTGGAAACACCATATATTTT. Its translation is CASSPLSGNTIYF.

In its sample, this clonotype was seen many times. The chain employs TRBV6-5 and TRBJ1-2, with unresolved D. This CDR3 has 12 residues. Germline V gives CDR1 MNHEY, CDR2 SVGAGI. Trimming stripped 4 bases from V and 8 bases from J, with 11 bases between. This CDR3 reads CASSSRVGGYTF. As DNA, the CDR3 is TGTGCCAGCAGTTCCCGGGTGGGGGGCTACACCTTC.

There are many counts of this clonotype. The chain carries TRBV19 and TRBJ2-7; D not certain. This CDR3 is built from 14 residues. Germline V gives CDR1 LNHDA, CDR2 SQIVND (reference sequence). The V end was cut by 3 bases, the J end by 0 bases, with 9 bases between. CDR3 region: CASSIKWGSYEQYF. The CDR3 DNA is TGTGCCAGTAGTATCAAATGGGGCTCCTACGAGCAGTACTTC.

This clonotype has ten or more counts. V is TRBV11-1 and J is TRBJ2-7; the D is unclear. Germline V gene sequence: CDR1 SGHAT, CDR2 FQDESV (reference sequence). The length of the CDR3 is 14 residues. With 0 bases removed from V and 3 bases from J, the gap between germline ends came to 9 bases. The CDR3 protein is CASSLAPSIYEQYF. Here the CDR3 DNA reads TGTGCCAGCAGCTTAGCGCCCAGTATCTACGAGCAGTACTTC.

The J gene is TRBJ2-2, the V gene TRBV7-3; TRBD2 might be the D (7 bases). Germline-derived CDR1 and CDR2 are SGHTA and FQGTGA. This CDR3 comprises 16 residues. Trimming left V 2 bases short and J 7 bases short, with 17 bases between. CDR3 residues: CASSLGGGAIIGELFF. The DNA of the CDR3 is TGTGCCAGCAGCTTAGGTGGGGGGGCAATCATCGGGGAGCTGTTTTTT.

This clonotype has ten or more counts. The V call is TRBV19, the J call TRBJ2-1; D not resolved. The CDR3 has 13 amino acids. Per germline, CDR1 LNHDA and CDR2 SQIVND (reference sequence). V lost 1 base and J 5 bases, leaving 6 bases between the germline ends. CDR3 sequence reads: CASSIGSHNEQFF. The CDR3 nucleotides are TGTGCCAGTAGTATAGGTAGCCACAATGAGCAGTTCTTC.

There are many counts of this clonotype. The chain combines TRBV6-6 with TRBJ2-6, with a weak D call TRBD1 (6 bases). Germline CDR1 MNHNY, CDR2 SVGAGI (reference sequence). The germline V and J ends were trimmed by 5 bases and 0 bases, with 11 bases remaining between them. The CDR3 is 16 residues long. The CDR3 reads CASSTQGSSGANVLTF. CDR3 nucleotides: TGTGCCAGCAGTACCCAGGGGAGCTCTGGGGCCAACGTCCTGACTTTC.

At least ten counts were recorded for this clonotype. The CDR3 DNA is TGTGCCAGCAGTGAGCAGGGGGCTCCCTACGAGCAGTACTTC. It codes for CASSEQGAPYEQYF. This chain connects TRBV6-5 to TRBJ2-7, with 8 nucleotides matching TRBD1. The CDR3 is made up of 14 amino acids. Germline V gives CDR1 MNHEY, CDR2 SVGAGI. V gave up 5 bases and J gave up 2 bases; unmatched junction bases: 5.

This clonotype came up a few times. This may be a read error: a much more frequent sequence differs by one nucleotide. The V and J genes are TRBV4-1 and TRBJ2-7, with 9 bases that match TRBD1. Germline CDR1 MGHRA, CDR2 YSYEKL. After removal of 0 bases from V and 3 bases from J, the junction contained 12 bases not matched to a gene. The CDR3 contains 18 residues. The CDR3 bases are TGCGCCAGCAGCCAAGAGACGCGACAGGGGGGAGGGGTCTACGAGCAGTACTTC. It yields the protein CASSQETRQGGGVYEQYF.

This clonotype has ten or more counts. The CDR3 coding sequence is TGTGCCAGCAGCCGACAACAGACAGATACGCAGTATTTT. It yields the protein CASSRQQTDTQYF. The genes are TRBV3-1 and TRBJ2-3; D remains ambiguous. V was clipped by 4 bases and J by 3 bases, with 8 bases between them. The CDR3 is 13 residues long. Germline V lookup: CDR1 LGHDT, CDR2 YNNKEL (reference sequence).

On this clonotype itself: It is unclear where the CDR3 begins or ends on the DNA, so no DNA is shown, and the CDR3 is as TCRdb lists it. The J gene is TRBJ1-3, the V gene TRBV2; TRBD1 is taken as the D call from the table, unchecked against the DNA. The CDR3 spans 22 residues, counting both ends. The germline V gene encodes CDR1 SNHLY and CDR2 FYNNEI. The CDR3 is CASRDTGTDEKLFFGSGNTIYF.

CDR3 in DNA: TGTGCCAGCCGAAATCCTACAGGGAAGGCGAGCGAGCAGTACTTC. It is translated as CASRNPTGKASEQYF. V usage is TRBV13 and J usage is TRBJ2-7, with D tentatively TRBD1 (6 bases). The CDR3 runs to 15 residues. The V end lost 8 bases, the J end lost 6 bases, and 23 bases lay between the germline ends. The germline CDR1 and CDR2 sequences are PRHDT and FYEKMQ (reference sequence).

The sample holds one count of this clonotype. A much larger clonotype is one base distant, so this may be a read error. CDR3 region: CASSISGTSGGVVEYF. CDR3 DNA sequence: TGTGCCAGTAGTATATCGGGGACTAGCGGGGGGGTAGTCGAGTATTTT. This chain links TRBV19 with TRBJ2-3; TRBD2 matches 16 bases. This CDR3 has 16 amino acids. CDR1 is LNHDA and CDR2 is SQIVND in the germline V gene (reference sequence). With 2 bases clipped from V and 13 bases from J, the junction kept 9 bases outside the gene matches.

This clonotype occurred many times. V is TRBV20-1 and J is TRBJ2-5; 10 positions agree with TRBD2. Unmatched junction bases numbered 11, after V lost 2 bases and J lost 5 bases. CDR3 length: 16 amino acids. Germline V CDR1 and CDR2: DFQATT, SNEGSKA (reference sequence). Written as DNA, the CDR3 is TGCAGTGCTAGAACCTTTCTAGCGGGAGTAGGGGAGACCCAGTACTTC. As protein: CSARTFLAGVGETQYF.